Shown below are 21 T cell receptor beta chains from a single sample sequenced in a study of blood T cell repertoires in COVID-19. Profiled with immunoSEQ multiplex PCR; TCRdb holds only in-frame clones, not every one. The repertoire has about 320,000 clones, about 85% of them found once; the top ten carry around 2%. Sequencing input: PBMCs or T cells enriched from blood (not recorded which). These receptors originate from a woman in her 30s who had been exposed to COVID-19.

The rearrangement joins TRBV7-9 to TRBJ2-2, with D unclear. The CDR3 is made up of 12 amino acids. Germline loops: CDR1 SEHNR, CDR2 FQNEAQ (reference sequence). The V end lost 5 bases, the J end lost 10 bases, and 11 bases lay between the germline ends. The CDR3 region is CASSVGPEELFF. CDR3 in DNA: TGTGCCAGCAGCGTTGGCCCCGAGGAGCTGTTTTTT.

The chain couples TRBV6-5 to TRBJ2-5; TRBD2 is a possible D gene (6 bases). The CDR3 runs 15 residues. V dropped 2 bases and J dropped 4 bases, with 14 bases sitting between them. Germline CDR1 MNHEY, CDR2 SVGAGI. CDR3 sequence (DNA): TGTGCCAGCAGTTACCCAGGGAGGAAAGGAGAGACCCAGTACTTC. This translates into CASSYPGRKGETQYF.

This clone was seen more than once but under ten times. CDR3 nucleotide sequence: TGTGCCAGCAGTGAGGTCGGGGGGCCGACTGAAGCTTTCTTT. It encodes CASSEVGGPTEAFF. V gene TRBV6-1 combines with J gene TRBJ1-1, with D tentatively TRBD1 (6 bases). This CDR3 is built from 14 residues. Germline V gene lookup returns CDR1 MNHNS and CDR2 SASEGT. Between the trimmed V and J ends, which lost 3 bases and 5 bases, there was a span of 13 bases.

This rearrangement joins TRBV10-3 to TRBJ2-1; maybe TRBD1 (6 bases). This CDR3 comprises 15 residues. Germline-derived CDR1 and CDR2 are ENHRY and SYGVKD. Trimming pared 0 bases from V and 4 bases from J, leaving 10 bases between. CDR3 protein: CAISESRGNYNEQFF. CDR3 sequence (DNA): TGTGCCATCAGTGAGTCGAGGGGGAATTACAATGAGCAGTTCTTC.

This chain joins TRBV6-2 or TRBV6-3 and TRBJ2-1; possibly TRBD2 for D (5 bases). The germline V and J ends were trimmed by 3 bases and 7 bases, with 13 bases remaining between them. The germline V gene has CDR1 MNHEY and CDR2 SVGEGT. CDR3 size: 14 residues. The CDR3 nucleotides are TGTGCCAGCAGTTATTACGGGGTGCGGAATGAGCAGTTCTTC. It translates to CASSYYGVRNEQFF.

The chain uses TRBV7-2 and TRBJ1-1, with a possible D match to TRBD1 (6 bases). Trimming removed 6 bases from V and 0 bases from J, with 14 bases in between. This CDR3 is built from 15 residues. Germline lookup yields CDR1 SGHTA and CDR2 FQGNSA. CDR3: CASRLGTGMNTEAFF. The CDR3 DNA reads as TGTGCCAGCAGACTCGGAACAGGGATGAACACTGAAGCTTTCTTT.

This chain connects TRBV11-3 to TRBJ2-3, with 9 bases lining up with TRBD2. This CDR3 has 16 amino acids. CDR1 is SGHNT, CDR2 YENEEA, per germline. Trimming took 3 bases from V and 1 from J; bases not matched to a gene: 5. The CDR3: CASSFSWTSGTDTQYF. The CDR3 region has the DNA TGTGCCAGCAGCTTTTCCTGGACTAGCGGCACAGATACGCAGTATTTT. Together with reference TRBV11-3 and TRBJ2-3, the CDR3 gives the full variable domain: EAGVVQSPRYKIIEKKQPVAFWCNPISGHNTLYWYLQNLGQGPELLIRYENEEAVDDSQLPKDRFSAERLKGVDSTLKIQPAELGDSAVYLCASSFSWTSGTDTQYFGPGTRLTVL.

The chain carries TRBV24-1 and TRBJ2-7, with 11 bases aligning to TRBD1. There are 16 residues in the CDR3. Per the germline V gene, CDR1 is KGHDR and CDR2 is SFDVKD. The V segment lost 3 bases and the J segment 4 bases; nucleotides outside the gene matches: 7. Here the CDR3 reads CATSDRTGGLLYEQYF. The CDR3 DNA sequence: TGTGCCACCAGTGATCGGACAGGGGGCCTCTTATACGAGCAGTACTTC.

This clone was detected once. This sequence joins TRBV7-9 and TRBJ1-3; D not certain. The CDR3 extends over 19 amino acids. The germline gives CDR1 SEHNR, CDR2 FQNEAQ (reference sequence). V shed 1 base and J shed 8 bases, with 27 bases lying between them. The CDR3 nucleotides read TGTGCCAGCAGCTTAGTATCGTCCCAGAGAACCGGCGGGTGGCACACCATATATTTT. Translation: CASSLVSSQRTGGWHTIYF.

The chain employs TRBV7-3 and TRBJ2-1, with 9 bases fitting TRBD2. This CDR3 is 16 amino acids long. CDR1 is SGHTA and CDR2 is FQGTGA in the germline V gene. V gave up 5 bases and J gave up 8 bases; unmatched junction bases: 13. CDR3 sequence (DNA): TGTGCCAGCAGCCCGAAAGGAGCGGGAGGTATTGATGAGCAGTTCTTC. This encodes CASSPKGAGGIDEQFF.

A single count supports this clone. J is TRBJ1-6 and V is TRBV24-1; TRBD1 matches 7 bases. This CDR3 comprises 16 residues. The germline CDR1 and CDR2 sequences are KGHDR and SFDVKD. V trimming: 3 bases; J trimming: 5 bases; junction bases outside the gene matches: 6. The CDR3 sequence is CATSDGQVGDNSPLHF. In DNA form, the CDR3 reads TGTGCCACCAGTGATGGACAGGTCGGAGATAATTCACCCCTCCACTTT.

This rearrangement joins TRBV4-3 to TRBJ2-2; 11 positions agree with TRBD1. The trim removed 0 bases at V and 4 bases at J, leaving 4 bases unmatched. The CDR3 sequence is 17 residues long. Germline V gene lookup returns CDR1 LGHNA and CDR2 YSLEER. The CDR3 protein is CASSQDSGTGGTGELFF. In DNA form, the CDR3 reads TGCGCCAGCAGCCAAGATTCCGGGACAGGGGGCACCGGGGAGCTGTTTTTT.

This chain's CDR3 is CASSLSTGGTETQYF. CDR3 in DNA: TGTGCCAGCAGCTTATCGACAGGGGGTACGGAGACCCAGTACTTC. This chain links TRBV7-9 with TRBJ2-5; TRBD1 agrees at 9 bases. Trimming cost V 2 bases and J 5 bases; bases outside gene matches: 6. This CDR3 comprises 15 residues. The V gene's germline CDR1 is SEHNR and CDR2 FQNEAQ (reference sequence).

This clone was seen just once. V is TRBV5-1 and J is TRBJ1-4; D is unresolved. V gave up 0 bases and J gave up 2 bases, with 5 bases separating them. Germline V gene lookup returns CDR1 SGHRS and CDR2 YFSETQ. There are 14 residues in the CDR3. The CDR3 nucleotides read TGCGCCAGCAGCTTGGAACTTACTAATGAAAAACTGTTTTTT. It codes for CASSLELTNEKLFF.

Only one count was recorded for this clone. The chain uses TRBV19 and TRBJ1-6; possible D gene TRBD1, 6 bases. Looked up from germline, CDR1 is LNHDA and CDR2 is SQIVND (reference sequence). V was pared by 3 bases and J by 7 bases, with 13 bases between. This CDR3 has 15 amino acids. The CDR3 spells CASSINRVRNSPLHF. The CDR3 nucleotides read TGTGCCAGTAGTATTAACAGGGTTAGGAATTCACCCCTCCACTTT. The full variable domain, completed using reference TRBV19 and TRBJ1-6, is DGGITQSPKYLFRKEGQNVTLSCEQNLNHDAMYWYRQDPGQGLRLIYYSQIVNDFQKGDIAEGYSVSREKKESFPLTVTSAQKNPTAFYLCASSINRVRNSPLHFGNGTRLTVT.

The chain is built from TRBV30 and TRBJ2-7; 9 bases are a match to TRBD1. V gave up 4 bases and J gave up 7 bases; unmatched junction bases: 5. Germline V gene lookup returns CDR1 GTSNPN and CDR2 SVGIG (reference sequence). The length of the CDR3 is 12 residues. CDR3 amino acids: CAWTRQGGEQYF. The DNA for the CDR3 is TGTGCCTGGACTCGACAGGGGGGGGAGCAGTACTTC. Looking up the rest from reference TRBV30 and TRBJ2-7 gives the full variable domain: SQTIHQWPATLVQPVGSPLSLECTVEGTSNPNLYWYRQAAGRGLQLLFYSVGIGQISSEVPQNLSASRPQDRQFILSSKKLLLSDSGFYLCAWTRQGGEQYFGPGTRLTVT.

This chain connects TRBV5-1 to TRBJ2-7; 7 nucleotides match TRBD2. The CDR3 totals 16 residues. The V gene's germline CDR1 is SGHRS and CDR2 YFSETQ. V gave up 0 bases and J gave up 2 bases; unmatched junction bases: 8. The CDR3 DNA reads TGCGCCAGCAGCTTGGGATTAGGGACTAACCCCTACGAGCAGTACTTC. This translates into CASSLGLGTNPYEQYF.

This clone came up once. V usage is TRBV29-1 and J usage is TRBJ2-5, with D possibly TRBD1 on 7 matching bases. This CDR3 contains 12 residues. Germline V gene data show CDR1 as SQVTM and CDR2 as ANQGSEA. V was cut by 3 bases and J by 6 bases, with 11 bases left in between. The CDR3: CSVEAGGKTQYF. The DNA for the CDR3 is TGCAGCGTTGAGGCAGGGGGGAAGACCCAGTACTTC.

This clone turned up a few times. The chain employs TRBV28 and TRBJ1-2; perhaps TRBD1 as D (5 bases). The CDR3 spans 14 residues. Trimming removed 5 bases at V and 0 bases at J, with 10 bases between. Germline V CDR1 and CDR2: MDHEN, SYDVKM. CDR3 bases: TGTGCCAGCAGTCTCGACAGTGCTAACTATGGCTACACCTTC. This sequence encodes CASSLDSANYGYTF.

V is TRBV12-3 or TRBV12-4 and J is TRBJ2-2, with 9 bases identical to TRBD1. The CDR3 has 13 amino acids. V lost 10 bases, J lost 3 bases, and 3 bases stayed unmatched. CDR3 amino acids: CATGQGYTGELFF. CDR3 sequence (DNA): TGTGCCACCGGACAGGGGTACACCGGGGAGCTGTTTTTT.

This chain uses TRBV27 with TRBJ1-6; 9 positions agree with TRBD1. Germline lookup yields CDR1 MNHEY and CDR2 SMNVEV (reference sequence). CDR3 size: 13 residues. The junction had 6 bases not matched to a gene; V was cut back by 5 bases and J by 13 bases. As DNA, the CDR3 is TGTGCCAGCAGTCCTCGGGACAGGGAGCCCCTCCACTTT. Protein: CASSPRDREPLHF.